This paragraph covers one T cell receptor (beta chain) sequence. The antigen it binds to is not known. Base quality data are lacking; no much larger clone is found one base away. TCRbeta CDR3 regions were amplified from genomic DNA using the immunoSEQ Assay, a bias-controlled multiplex PCR. The original methods were these. Nucleated cell counts per sample were estimated from amplification of reference gene primers within the assay. Sequence reads were collapsed and filtered to measure the absolute abundance of every unique TCRbeta CDR3 rearrangement. For each sample, productive Simpson clonality was calculated by taking the square root of Simpson's diversity index across productive rearrangements. TCRdb mirrors the immuneACCESS table, restricted to in-frame sequences. Some clones are absent from its copies; in checked studies, under half trace to an unresolved V gene, and the reason for the others is unknown. The DNA gave D and trimming, while V, J and clone size come from that table. This sample has about 180,000 clones in its table, and around 82% of those were observed once. The ten largest clones take up around 9.5% of the sample.

The collaborating institutions used their own protocols to collect whole blood in K2EDTA tubes. For TCRbeta analysis, collaborators shipped samples as frozen whole blood, isolated PBMCs, or DNA extracted from either of those sample types. The CDR3 holds 18 amino acids from the cysteine to the phenylalanine. The only DNA kept is the CDR3, 54 bases in frame from the first base. The germline V gene sets CDR1 to KGHSH and CDR2 to LQKENI. The V end loses 4 bases and the J end loses 0 bases, and a stretch of 19 bases separates them. The data stem from a study of blood T cell repertoires in COVID-19 (dated by TCRdb to 2018 to 2020). Notes on the research overall: Samples from collaborators originated in the United States, Italy and Spain and spanned both the acute and convalescent phases of COVID-19. Where HLA class I and class II types were available, the types were taken from metadata supplied by the sample provider, not from assay-based typing. The material from the prospective study consisted of cDNA or gDNA derived from T cells, B-cell-depleted T cells, or PBMCs. The repertoires were made available in a free public database intended to serve as a resource for research on the immune response to SARS-CoV-2. Samples came from the ongoing ImmuneRACE study (first 160 participants) plus 1,254 subjects from 6 global collaborators. The dataset comprised deeply sampled blood TCRbeta repertoires from subjects exposed to, actively infected with, or recovered from COVID-19. The sample metadata nearly always contained a de-identified subject ID, COVID-19 status, age in years and sex. Beyond this particular receptor, the publication reports: How much clinical and demographic metadata was included differed by source and by participant, and the metadata was provided uncurated.

Recombination joined TRBV18 with TRBJ2-1; TRBD2 could be the D gene, as 6 bases match. This clonotype was obtained from an elderly woman with acute or convalescent COVID-19. The sample was peripheral blood. CDR3 sequence: CASSLGGLSTSSYNEQFF. The bases are TGTGCCAGCTCACTCGGGGGTTTGAGTACTAGCTCCTACAATGAGCAGTTCTTC.